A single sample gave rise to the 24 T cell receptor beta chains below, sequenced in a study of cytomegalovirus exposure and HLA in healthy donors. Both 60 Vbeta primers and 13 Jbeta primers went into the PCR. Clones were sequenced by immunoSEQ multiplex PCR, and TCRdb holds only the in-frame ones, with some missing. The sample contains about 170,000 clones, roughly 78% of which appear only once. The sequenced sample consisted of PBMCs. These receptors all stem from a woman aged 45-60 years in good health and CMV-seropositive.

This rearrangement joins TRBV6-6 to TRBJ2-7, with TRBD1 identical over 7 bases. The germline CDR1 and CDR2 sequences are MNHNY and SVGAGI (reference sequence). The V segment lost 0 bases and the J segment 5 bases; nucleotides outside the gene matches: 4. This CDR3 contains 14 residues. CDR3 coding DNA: TGTGCCAGCAGTTACTCTCCAGGGGGTAACGAGCAGTACTTC. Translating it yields CASSYSPGGNEQYF.

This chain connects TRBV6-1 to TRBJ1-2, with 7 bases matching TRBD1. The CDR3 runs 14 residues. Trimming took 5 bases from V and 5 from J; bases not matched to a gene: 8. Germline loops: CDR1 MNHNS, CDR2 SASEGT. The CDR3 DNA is TGTGCCAGCAGTATGAACCAGGGGGGTTATGGCTACACCTTC. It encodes CASSMNQGGYGYTF.

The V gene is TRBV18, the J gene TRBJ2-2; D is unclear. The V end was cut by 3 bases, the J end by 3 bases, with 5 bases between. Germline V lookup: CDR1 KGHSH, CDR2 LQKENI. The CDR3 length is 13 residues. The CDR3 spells CASSPADTGELFF. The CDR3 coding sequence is TGTGCCAGCTCACCGGCGGACACCGGGGAGCTGTTTTTT.

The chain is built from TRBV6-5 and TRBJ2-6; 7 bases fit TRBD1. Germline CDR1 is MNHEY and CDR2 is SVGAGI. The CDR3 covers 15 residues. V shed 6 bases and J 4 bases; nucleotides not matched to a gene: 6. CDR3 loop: CASRLTGDGANVLTF. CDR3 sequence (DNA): TGTGCCAGCAGGTTAACAGGGGACGGGGCCAACGTCCTGACTTTC.

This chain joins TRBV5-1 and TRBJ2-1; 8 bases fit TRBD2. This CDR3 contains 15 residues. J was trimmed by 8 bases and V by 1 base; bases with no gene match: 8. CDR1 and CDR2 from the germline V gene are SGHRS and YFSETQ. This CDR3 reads CASSLSAGGSDEQFF. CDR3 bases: TGCGCCAGCAGCTTGTCTGCGGGGGGCTCGGATGAGCAGTTCTTC.

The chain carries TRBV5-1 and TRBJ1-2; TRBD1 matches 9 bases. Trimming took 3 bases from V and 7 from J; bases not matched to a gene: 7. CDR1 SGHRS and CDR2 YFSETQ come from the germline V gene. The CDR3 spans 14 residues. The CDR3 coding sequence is TGCGCCAGCAGCTCACCGGGACAGGGCTTTGGCTACACCTTC. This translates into CASSSPGQGFGYTF.

The DNA of the CDR3 is TGTGCCTGGAGTAGTCGAGGGAACACTGAAGCTTTCTTT. This sequence encodes CAWSSRGNTEAFF. The V call is TRBV30, the J call TRBJ1-1; D is undetermined. This CDR3 contains 13 residues. V dropped 2 bases and J dropped 1 base, with 8 bases sitting between them. Looked up from germline, CDR1 is GTSNPN and CDR2 is SVGIG (reference sequence).

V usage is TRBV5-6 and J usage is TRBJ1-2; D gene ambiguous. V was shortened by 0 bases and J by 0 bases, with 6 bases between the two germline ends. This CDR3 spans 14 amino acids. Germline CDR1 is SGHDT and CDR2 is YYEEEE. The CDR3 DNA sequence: TGTGCCAGCAGCTTGGCCCGGGCTAACTATGGCTACACCTTC. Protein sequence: CASSLARANYGYTF. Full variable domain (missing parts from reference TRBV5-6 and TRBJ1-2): DAGVTQSPTHLIKTRGQQVTLRCSPKSGHDTVSWYQQALGQGPQFIFQYYEEEERQRGNFPDRFSGHQFPNYSSELNVNALLLGDSALYLCASSLARANYGYTFGSGTRLTVV.

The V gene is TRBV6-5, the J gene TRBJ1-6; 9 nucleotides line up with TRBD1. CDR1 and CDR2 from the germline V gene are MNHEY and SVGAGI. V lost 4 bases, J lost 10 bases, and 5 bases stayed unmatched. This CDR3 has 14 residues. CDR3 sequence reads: CASSFRDRVSPLHF. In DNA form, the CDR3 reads TGTGCCAGCAGTTTCCGGGACAGGGTGTCACCCCTCCACTTT.

In nucleotides, the CDR3 is TGTGCCAGCAGCCCGGACAGCCGTGGGTACACAGATACGCAGTATTTT. Amino acid sequence: CASSPDSRGYTDTQYF. This chain connects TRBV7-8 to TRBJ2-3; the D gene is possibly TRBD1 (6 bases). The CDR3 consists of 16 residues. V gave up 5 bases and J gave up 2 bases, with 17 bases separating them. The germline V gene has CDR1 SGHVS and CDR2 FQNEAQ.

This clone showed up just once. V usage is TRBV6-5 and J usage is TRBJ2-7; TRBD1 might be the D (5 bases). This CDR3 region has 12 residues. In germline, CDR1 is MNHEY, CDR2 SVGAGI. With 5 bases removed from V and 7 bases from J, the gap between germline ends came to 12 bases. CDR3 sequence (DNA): TGTGCCAGCAGTGACAGAGCCCTAGAGCAGTACTTC. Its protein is CASSDRALEQYF.

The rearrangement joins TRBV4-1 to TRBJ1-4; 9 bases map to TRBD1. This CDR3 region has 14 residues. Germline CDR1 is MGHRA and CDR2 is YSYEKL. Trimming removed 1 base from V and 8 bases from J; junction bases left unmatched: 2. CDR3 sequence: CASSQGGTGEKLFF. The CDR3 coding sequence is TGCGCCAGCAGCCAAGGTGGGACAGGGGAAAAACTGTTTTTT.

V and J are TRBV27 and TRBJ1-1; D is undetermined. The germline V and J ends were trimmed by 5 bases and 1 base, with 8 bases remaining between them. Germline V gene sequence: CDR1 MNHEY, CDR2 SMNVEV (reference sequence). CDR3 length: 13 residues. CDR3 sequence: CASSRGQNTEAFF. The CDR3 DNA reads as TGTGCCAGCAGTCGCGGTCAGAACACTGAAGCTTTCTTT.

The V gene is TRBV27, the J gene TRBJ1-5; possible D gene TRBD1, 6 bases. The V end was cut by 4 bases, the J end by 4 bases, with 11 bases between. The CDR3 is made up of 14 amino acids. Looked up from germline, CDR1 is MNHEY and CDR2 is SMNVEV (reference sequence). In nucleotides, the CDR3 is TGTGCCAGCAGTTCCCAGGGGTGGAATCAGCCCCAGCATTTT. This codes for CASSSQGWNQPQHF.

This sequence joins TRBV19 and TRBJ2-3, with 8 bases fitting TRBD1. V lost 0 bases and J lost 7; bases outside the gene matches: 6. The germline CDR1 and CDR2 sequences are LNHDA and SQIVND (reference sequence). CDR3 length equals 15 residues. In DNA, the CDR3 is TGTGCCAGTAGTATAGACAGGGGGCAAGGTAATACGCAGTATTTT. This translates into CASSIDRGQGNTQYF.

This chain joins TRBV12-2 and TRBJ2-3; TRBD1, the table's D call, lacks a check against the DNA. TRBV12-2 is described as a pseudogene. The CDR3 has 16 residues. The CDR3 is CASRLAQAQHTDTQYF. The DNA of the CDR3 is TGTGCAAGTCGCTTAGCGCAGGCCCAACACACAGATACGCAGTATTTT.

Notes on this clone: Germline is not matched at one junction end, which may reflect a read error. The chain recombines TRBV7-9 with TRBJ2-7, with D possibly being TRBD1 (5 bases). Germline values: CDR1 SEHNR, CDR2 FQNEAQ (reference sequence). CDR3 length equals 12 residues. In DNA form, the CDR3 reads TGTTCCAGCAGCTTAAGTGGGGCCGAGCAGTACTTC. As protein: CSSSLSGAEQYF.

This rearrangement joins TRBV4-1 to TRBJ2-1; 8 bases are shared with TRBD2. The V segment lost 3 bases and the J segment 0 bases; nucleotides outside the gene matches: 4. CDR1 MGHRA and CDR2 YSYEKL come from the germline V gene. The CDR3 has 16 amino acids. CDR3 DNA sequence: TGCGCCAGCAGCCACTCTGGGACTAGCTCCTACAATGAGCAGTTCTTC. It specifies CASSHSGTSSYNEQFF.

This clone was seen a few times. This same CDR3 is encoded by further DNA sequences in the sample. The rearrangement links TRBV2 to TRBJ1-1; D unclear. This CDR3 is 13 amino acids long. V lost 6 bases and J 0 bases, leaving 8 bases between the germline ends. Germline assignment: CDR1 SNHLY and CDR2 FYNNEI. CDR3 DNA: TGTGCCAGCAGCCTGACTCTGAACACTGAAGCTTTCTTT. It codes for CASSLTLNTEAFF.

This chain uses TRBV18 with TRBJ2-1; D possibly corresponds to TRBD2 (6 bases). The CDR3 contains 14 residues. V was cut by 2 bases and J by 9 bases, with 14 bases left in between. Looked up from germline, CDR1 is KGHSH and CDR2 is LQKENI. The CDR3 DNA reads TGTGCCAGCTCACCAGCGAATAGGGGAGGTGAGCAGTTCTTC. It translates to CASSPANRGGEQFF.

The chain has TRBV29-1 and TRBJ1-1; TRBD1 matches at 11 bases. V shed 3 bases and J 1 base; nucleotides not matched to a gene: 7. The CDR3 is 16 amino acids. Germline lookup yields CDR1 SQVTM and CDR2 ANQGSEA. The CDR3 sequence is CSVEIGQGAPNTEAFF. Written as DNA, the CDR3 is TGCAGCGTTGAGATCGGACAGGGGGCGCCGAACACTGAAGCTTTCTTT.

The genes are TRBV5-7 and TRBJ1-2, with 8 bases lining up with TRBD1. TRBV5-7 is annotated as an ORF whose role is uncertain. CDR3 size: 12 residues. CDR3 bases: TGTGTTGGGGACAGGAGCCACTATGGCTACACCTTC. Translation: CVGDRSHYGYTF.

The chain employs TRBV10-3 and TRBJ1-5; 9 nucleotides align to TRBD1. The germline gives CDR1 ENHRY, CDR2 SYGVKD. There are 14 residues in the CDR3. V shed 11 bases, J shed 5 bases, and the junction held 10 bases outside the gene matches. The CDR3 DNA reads TGTGCCGCCGGTGACAGGGGGGGGGATCAGCCCCAGCATTTT. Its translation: CAAGDRGGDQPQHF.

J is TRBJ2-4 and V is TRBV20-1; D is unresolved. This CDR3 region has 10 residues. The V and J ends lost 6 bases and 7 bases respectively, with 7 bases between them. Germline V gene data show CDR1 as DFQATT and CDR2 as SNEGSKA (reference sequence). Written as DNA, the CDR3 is TGCAGTGCCGAGGCGAACATTCAGTACTTC. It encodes CSAEANIQYF.